This TCR beta chain was sequenced for a study of T cell responses to AZD1222 COVID-19 vaccine. A few counts support this clone. The CDR3 sequence is 17 residues long. The germline V gene encodes CDR1 SGHRS and CDR2 YFSETQ. V was pared by 4 bases and J by 5 bases, with 24 bases between. Here immunoSEQ multiplex PCR was the method, and the copy in TCRdb shows in-frame clones only, minus some. The data hold 95,000 to 110,000 clones, with about 93% observed a single time. The sequenced sample was peripheral blood, obtained on day 0 of AZD1222 vaccination. The chain recombines TRBV5-1 with TRBJ1-1; D is possibly TRBD1 (5 bases). The clonotype was recovered from an adult in good health. The CDR3 nucleotides are TGCGCCAGCAGCCCCCTTCGTTCTTTGGGGAGGGGAACTGAAGCTTTCTTT. Protein: CASSPLRSLGRGTEAFF.